This T cell receptor beta chain was observed in a study of T-cell memory formation after mild COVID-19. This clonotype occurred a few times. Its antigen remains unidentified. Study-wide results and limits: A balance of CD4 and CD8 characterized clones contracting day 15 to 85, whereas later expanders leaned CD4+. Contracting CD4+ clones were located mainly in CM and EM, and CD8+ clones in EMRA.

Trimming left V 1 base short and J 3 bases short, with 6 bases between. Germline V gives CDR1 MGHRA, CDR2 YSYEKL. The CDR3 spans 13 residues. TCRdb called the 5' RACE reads again in MiXCR, with one record for every CDR3 protein. The table has 100,000 to 130,000 distinct CDR3 sequences, about an eighth seen once; the top ten hold around two fifths. Sequencing was performed on PBMCs or a T cell subset sorted from them (not recorded which). The sequence came from a man between 18 and 35 years old who had mild COVID-19 (a few samples of this study predate the infection). Cell type and time point are not known. The chain uses TRBV4-1 and TRBJ1-2, with a weak D call TRBD1 (6 bases). The CDR3 spells CASSQGQDYGYTF. As DNA, the CDR3 is TGCGCCAGCAGCCAAGGACAGGACTATGGCTACACCTTC.